The clone carrying this TCR beta chain turned up a few times. Its cognate antigen is unknown. Each CDR3 protein is one row after TCRdb ran MiXCR on the RACE reads. The sample holds under 450,000 distinct CDR3 sequences, nearly 6.5% seen once. This specimen comes from a study of human T cells and chemical hapten exposure. Study-level background: Mostly female patients had alopecia areata, totalis or universalis. Study findings and constraints: Patch test score tracked positively with PT1 expanded TCR counts.

The time point is: patch test 2, 6 weeks after DPC sensitization. Indicated treatment: therapeutic diphenylcyclopropenone sensitization with weekly scalp DPC. Unfractionated whole blood served as the source for total RNA extraction. V gave up 3 bases and J gave up 12 bases, with 15 bases separating them. The CDR3 is 12 amino acids. Germline V gene data show CDR1 as MNHEY and CDR2 as SVGEGT. The V and J genes are TRBV6-2 or TRBV6-3 and TRBJ2-7; the D gene could be TRBD1 or TRBD2 (5 bases each). Here the sequenced sample was whole blood, taken in connection with sensitization to the hapten diphenylcyclopropenone (DPC). This receptor was taken from a woman under 30 with alopecia areata. Some clones in this sample may be carry-over from other donors' samples. This CDR3 reads CASSYDGTGVYF. The CDR3 bases are TGTGCCAGCAGTTATGACGGGACGGGTGTGTACTTC.